The present T cell receptor beta chain was sequenced within a study of human T cells and chemical hapten exposure. Study-wide results and caveats: Alopecia affected the donors, so their immune response may differ from healthy people's. Counts of TCRs above 1 in 1000 frequency stayed unchanged with DPC sensitization.

Time point defined: patch test 1, 2 weeks after DPC sensitization. The treatment: therapeutic diphenylcyclopropenone sensitization with weekly scalp DPC. There are many counts of this clonotype. Its specificity is not known. Germline assignment: CDR1 MNHEY and CDR2 SMNVEV (reference sequence). This CDR3 is built from 11 residues. Between the trimmed V and J ends, which lost 6 bases and 0 bases, there was a span of 3 bases. From the RACE reads, TCRdb called clonotypes with MiXCR, one entry per CDR3 protein. Of tens of thousands of distinct CDR3 sequences in the sample, over 9% were seen once. The sample was whole blood, taken in connection with sensitization to the hapten diphenylcyclopropenone (DPC). This chain joins TRBV27 and TRBJ2-7; no firm D call. The sequence was obtained from a woman aged 45-65 years with alopecia areata. Some clones in this sample may be carry-over from other donors' samples. CDR3 bases: TGTGCCAGCAGGCGCTCCTACGAGCAGTACTTC. Residues: CASRRSYEQYF.